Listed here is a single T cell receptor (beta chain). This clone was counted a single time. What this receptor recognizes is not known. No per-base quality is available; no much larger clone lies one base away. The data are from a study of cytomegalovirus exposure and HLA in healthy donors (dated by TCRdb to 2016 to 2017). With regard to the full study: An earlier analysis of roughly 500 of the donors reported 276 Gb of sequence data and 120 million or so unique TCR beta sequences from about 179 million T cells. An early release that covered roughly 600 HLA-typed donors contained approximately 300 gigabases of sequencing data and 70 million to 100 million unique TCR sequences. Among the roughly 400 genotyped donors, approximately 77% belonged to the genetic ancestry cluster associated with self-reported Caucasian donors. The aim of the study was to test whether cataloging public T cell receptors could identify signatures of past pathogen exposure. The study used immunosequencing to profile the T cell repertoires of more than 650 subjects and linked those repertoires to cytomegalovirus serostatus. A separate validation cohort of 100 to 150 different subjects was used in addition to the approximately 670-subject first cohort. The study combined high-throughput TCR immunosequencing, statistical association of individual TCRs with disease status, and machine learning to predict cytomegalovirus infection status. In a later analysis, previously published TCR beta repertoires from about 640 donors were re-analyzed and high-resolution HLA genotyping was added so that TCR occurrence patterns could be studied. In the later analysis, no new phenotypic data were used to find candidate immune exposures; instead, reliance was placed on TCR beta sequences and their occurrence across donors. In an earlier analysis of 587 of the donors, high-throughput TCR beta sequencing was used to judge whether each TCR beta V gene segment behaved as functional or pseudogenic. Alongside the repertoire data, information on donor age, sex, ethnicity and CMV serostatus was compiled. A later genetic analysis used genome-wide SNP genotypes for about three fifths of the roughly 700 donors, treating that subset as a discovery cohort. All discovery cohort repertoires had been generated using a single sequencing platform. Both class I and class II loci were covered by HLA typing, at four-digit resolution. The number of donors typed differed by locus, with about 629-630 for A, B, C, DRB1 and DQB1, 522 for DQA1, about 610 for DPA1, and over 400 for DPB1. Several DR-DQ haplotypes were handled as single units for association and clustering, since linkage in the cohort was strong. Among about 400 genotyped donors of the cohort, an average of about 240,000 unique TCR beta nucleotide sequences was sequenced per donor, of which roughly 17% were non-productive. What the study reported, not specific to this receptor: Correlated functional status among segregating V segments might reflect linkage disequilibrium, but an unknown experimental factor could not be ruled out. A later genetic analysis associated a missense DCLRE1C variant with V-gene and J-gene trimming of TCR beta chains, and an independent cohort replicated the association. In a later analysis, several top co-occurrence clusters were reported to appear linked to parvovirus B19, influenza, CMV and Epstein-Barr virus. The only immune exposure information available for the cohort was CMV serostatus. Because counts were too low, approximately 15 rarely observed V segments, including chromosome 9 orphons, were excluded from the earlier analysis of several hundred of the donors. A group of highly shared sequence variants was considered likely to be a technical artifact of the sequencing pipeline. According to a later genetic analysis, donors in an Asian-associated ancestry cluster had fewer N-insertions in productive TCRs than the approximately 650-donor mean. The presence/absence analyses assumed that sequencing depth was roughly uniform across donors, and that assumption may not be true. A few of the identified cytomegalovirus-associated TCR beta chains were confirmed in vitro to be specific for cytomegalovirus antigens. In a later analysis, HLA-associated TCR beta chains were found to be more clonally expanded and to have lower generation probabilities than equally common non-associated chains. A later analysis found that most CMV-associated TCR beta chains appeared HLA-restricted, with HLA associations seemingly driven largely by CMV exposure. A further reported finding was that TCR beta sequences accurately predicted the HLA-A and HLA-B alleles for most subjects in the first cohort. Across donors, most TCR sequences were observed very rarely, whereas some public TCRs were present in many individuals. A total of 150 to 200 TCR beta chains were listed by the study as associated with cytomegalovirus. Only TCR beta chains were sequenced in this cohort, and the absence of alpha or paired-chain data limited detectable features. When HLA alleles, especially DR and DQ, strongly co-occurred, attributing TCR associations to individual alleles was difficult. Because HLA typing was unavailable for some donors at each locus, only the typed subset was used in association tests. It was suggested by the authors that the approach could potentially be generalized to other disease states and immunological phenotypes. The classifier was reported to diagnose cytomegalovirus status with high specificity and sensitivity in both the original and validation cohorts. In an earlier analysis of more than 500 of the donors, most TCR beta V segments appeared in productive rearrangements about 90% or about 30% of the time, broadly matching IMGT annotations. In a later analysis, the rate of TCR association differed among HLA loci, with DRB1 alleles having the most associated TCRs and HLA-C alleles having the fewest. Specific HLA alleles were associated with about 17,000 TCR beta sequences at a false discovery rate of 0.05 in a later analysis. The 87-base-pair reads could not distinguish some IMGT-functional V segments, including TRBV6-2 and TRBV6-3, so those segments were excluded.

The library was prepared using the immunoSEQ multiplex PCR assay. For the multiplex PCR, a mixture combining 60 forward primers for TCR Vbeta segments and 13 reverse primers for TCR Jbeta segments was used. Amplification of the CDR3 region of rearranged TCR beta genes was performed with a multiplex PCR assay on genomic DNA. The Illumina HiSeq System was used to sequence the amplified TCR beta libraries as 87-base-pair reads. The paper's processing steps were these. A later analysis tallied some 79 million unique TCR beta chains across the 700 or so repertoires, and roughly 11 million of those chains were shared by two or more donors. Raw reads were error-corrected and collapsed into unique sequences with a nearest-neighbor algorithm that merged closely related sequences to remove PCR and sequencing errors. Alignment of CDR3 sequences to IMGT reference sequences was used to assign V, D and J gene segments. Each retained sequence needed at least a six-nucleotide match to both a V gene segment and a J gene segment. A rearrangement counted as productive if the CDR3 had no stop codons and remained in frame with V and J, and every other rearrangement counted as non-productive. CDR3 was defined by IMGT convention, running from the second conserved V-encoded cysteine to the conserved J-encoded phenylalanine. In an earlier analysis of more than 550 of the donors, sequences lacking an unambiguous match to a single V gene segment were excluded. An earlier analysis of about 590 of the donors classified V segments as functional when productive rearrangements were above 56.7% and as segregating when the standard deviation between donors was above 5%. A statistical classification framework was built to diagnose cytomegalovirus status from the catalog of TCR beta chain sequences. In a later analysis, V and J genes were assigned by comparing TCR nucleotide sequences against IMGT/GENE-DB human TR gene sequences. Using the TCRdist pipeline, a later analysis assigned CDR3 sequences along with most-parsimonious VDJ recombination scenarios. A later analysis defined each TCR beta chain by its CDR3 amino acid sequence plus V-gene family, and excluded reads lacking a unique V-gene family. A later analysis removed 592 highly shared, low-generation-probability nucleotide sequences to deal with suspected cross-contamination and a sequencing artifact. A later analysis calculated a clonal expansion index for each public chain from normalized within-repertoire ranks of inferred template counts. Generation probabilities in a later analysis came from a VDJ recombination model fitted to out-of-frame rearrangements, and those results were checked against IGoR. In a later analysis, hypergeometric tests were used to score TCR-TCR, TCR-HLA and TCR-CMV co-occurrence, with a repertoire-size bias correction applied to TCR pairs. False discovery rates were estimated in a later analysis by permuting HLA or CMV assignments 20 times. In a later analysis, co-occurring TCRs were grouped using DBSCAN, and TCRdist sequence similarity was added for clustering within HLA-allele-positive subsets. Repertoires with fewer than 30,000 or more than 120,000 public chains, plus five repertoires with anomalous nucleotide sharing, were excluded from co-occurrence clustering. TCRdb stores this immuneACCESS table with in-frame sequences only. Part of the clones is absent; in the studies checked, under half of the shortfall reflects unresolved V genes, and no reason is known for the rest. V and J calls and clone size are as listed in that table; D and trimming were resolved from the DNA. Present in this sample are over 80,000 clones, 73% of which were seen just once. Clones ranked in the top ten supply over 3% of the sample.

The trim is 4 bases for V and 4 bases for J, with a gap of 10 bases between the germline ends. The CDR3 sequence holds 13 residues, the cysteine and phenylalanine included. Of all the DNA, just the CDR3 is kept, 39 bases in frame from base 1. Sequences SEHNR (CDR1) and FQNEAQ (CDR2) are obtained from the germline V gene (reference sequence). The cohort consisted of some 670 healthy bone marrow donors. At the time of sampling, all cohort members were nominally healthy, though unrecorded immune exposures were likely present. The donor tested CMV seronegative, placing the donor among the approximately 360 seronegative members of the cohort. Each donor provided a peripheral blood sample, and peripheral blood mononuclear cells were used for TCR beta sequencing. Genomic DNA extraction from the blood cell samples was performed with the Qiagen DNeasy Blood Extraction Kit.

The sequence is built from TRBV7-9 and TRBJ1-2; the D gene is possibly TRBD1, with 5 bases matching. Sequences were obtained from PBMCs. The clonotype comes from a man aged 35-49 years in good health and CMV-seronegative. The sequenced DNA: TGTGCCAGCAGCTCCCAGGGTACCTATGGCTACACCTTC. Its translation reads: CASSSQGTYGYTF.